This TCR beta chain was captured by sequencing in a study of T cell clones after liver transplantation. Overall study: A pre-transplant mixed lymphocyte reaction with TCRbeta sequencing defined graft-donor-reactive clones followed in post-transplant blood. Three of the eight recipients were HCV-positive; the rest had non-autoimmune, non-viral transplant indications. Timepoints were pre-transplant, pre-withdrawal, and after withdrawal was completed or failed. Study-level points and caveats: Post-transplant, graft-donor-reactive CD4 TCRbeta sequences in blood dropped significantly in 5 of 8 subjects.

This CDR3 region has 18 residues. Between the trimmed V and J ends, which lost 2 bases and 0 bases, there was a span of 20 bases. From germline, CDR1 is SGHNT and CDR2 YENEEA. Worth noting for this clone: The antigen remains unidentified.

Data came from immunoSEQ multiplex PCR; TCRdb stores just in-frame clones and leaves some out. The profile shows about 9,800 clones, over 60% of them singletons. The material was CD8+ T cells from blood, obtained at the roughly 16-month timepoint. The source is a human patient who received a liver transplant. Some T cells may possibly be graft donor cells. The chain uses TRBV11-3 and TRBJ2-7; D call uncertain. Here the CDR3 reads CASSLYPPEDQSSYEQYV. The CDR3 DNA is TGTGCCAGCAGCTTATATCCGCCGGAAGACCAGAGCTCCTACGAGCAGTACGTC.